This TCR beta chain originates from a study of CXCR3-negative and CXCR3-positive naive CD8 T cells. This CDR3 is built from 16 residues. Germline V gene lookup returns CDR1 MNHEY and CDR2 SMNVEV (reference sequence). In preparing the TRB cDNA libraries, 5' RACE with UMI labels was used. After re-calling the 5' RACE reads, TCRdb lists one entry per CDR3 protein, DNA absent. The sample totals approximately 100,000 distinct CDR3 sequences. Specimen: naive CXCR3- CD8+ T cells from blood. As for subset: CD45RO-CCR7+CD27+CD95- naive CD8+ T cells lacking CXCR3 (TNR3-). The origin of this receptor is a human donor in good health. Some clones in this sample may be carry-over from other donors' samples. The chain couples TRBV27 to TRBJ2-1; there is no DNA to check the TCRdb D call of TRBD2. CDR3 loop: CASSANPGLGDNEQFF.